Listed below are T cell receptor beta chains from one sample, sequenced in a study of Ad26.COV2.S vaccination and SARS-CoV-2 variants. Assay: immunoSEQ multiplex PCR; the TCRdb copy retains only in-frame clones and omits some. The profile shows about 330,000 clones, roughly 90% of them singletons. The input for sequencing was peripheral blood, taken in a trial of Ad26.COV2.S vaccine versus placebo. These receptors all stem from a person aged 18-60 years who received the Ad26.COV2.S COVID-19 vaccine or a placebo. Each CDR3 is given with its conserved first and last residue. A D gene is named only where the DNA matches it firmly. The size field is filled for only some rows; it gives once, few, many or a size class.

v_gene	j_gene	d_gene	abundance	CDR3aa	CDR3nt
TRBV6-5	TRBJ1-6	NA	NA	CASMGSAYNSPLHF	TGTGCCAGCATGGGGAGCGCCTATAATTCACCCCTCCACTTT
TRBV7-9	TRBJ1-1	TRBD1	NA	CASSEGQGDFTEAFF	TGTGCCAGCAGCGAGGGACAGGGGGACTTCACTGAAGCTTTCTTT
TRBV5-6	TRBJ1-2	NA	NA	CASSSSGVAGYTF	TGTGCCAGCAGCTCATCGGGCGTCGCCGGCTACACCTTC
TRBV18	TRBJ1-3	NA	NA	CASSPPAGSSGNTIYF	TGTGCCAGCTCACCACCCGCAGGGTCTTCTGGAAACACCATATATTTT
TRBV9	TRBJ2-1	NA	NA	CASSPPNNPEQFF	TGTGCCAGCAGCCCCCCCAATAACCCCGAGCAGTTCTTC
TRBV6-2/TRBV6-3	TRBJ2-7	TRBD2	NA	CASSYTSGYTYEQYF	TGTGCCAGCAGTTATACTAGCGGATACACCTACGAGCAGTACTTC
TRBV10-3	TRBJ2-1	NA	NA	CAIRPGVGNEQFF	TGTGCCATCAGGCCTGGAGTGGGCAATGAGCAGTTCTTC
TRBV6-2/TRBV6-3	TRBJ2-1	NA	NA	CASSPRGPTHNEQFF	TGTGCCAGCAGCCCCCGGGGGCCTACCCACAATGAGCAGTTCTTC
TRBV7-2	TRBJ1-5	NA	NA	CASSLARGQPQHF	TGTGCCAGCAGCTTAGCGAGGGGTCAGCCCCAGCATTTT
TRBV29-1	TRBJ1-2	TRBD1	NA	CSVESPQGAAGGYTF	TGCAGCGTTGAGTCCCCACAGGGGGCGGCTGGTGGCTACACCTTC
TRBV29-1	TRBJ1-2	NA	NA	CSAEDIKYYGYTF	TGCAGCGCCGAGGACATCAAGTACTATGGCTACACCTTC
TRBV4-2	TRBJ2-2	NA	NA	CASSQGTEPGELFF	TGTGCCAGCAGCCAAGGGACGGAGCCCGGGGAGCTGTTTTTT
TRBV3-1/TRBV3-2	TRBJ1-4	TRBD1	NA	CASSQDGQGGEKLFF	TGTGCCAGCAGCCAAGACGGACAGGGTGGTGAAAAACTGTTTTTT
TRBV6-5	TRBJ2-7	NA	NA	CASSPLGGDSYEQYF	TGTGCCAGCAGTCCCTTAGGGGGGGACTCCTACGAGCAGTACTTC
TRBV28	TRBJ1-4	NA	NA	CASSPRPGEKLFF	TGTGCCAGCAGTCCGAGACCCGGAGAAAAACTGTTTTTT
TRBV7-9	TRBJ2-1	NA	NA	CASSLGILNEQFF	TGTGCCAGCAGCCTCGGGATTCTAAATGAGCAGTTCTTC
TRBV13	TRBJ1-1	TRBD1	NA	CASSFGTELNTEAFF	TGTGCCAGCAGCTTCGGGACAGAGTTGAACACTGAAGCTTTCTTT
TRBV12-3/TRBV12-4	TRBJ2-1	NA	NA	CASSFGGYNEQFF	TGTGCCAGCAGTTTTGGAGGATACAATGAGCAGTTCTTC
TRBV27	TRBJ1-1	NA	NA	CASSPIGSPEAFF	TGTGCCAGCAGTCCGATAGGATCCCCTGAAGCTTTCTTT
TRBV6-5	TRBJ2-3	NA	NA	CATTPPGTDTQYF	TGTGCCACCACCCCCCCGGGCACAGATACGCAGTATTTT
TRBV7-9	TRBJ1-2	NA	NA	CASSSIAETVNFGYTF	TGTGCCAGCAGCTCTATAGCCGAGACAGTCAACTTCGGCTACACCTTC
TRBV10-1	TRBJ1-1	NA	few	CASSAVTGRTEAFF	TGCGCCAGCAGCGCTGTAACAGGGCGAACTGAAGCTTTCTTT
TRBV7-9	TRBJ2-3	NA	NA	CASSLWTSTDTQYF	TGTGCCAGCAGCTTATGGACTAGCACAGATACGCAGTATTTT
TRBV9	TRBJ1-6	NA	NA	CASSPSQGNSPLHF	TGTGCCAGCAGCCCGAGTCAGGGTAATTCACCCCTCCACTTT
TRBV9	TRBJ2-1	NA	NA	CASSVDGVGEGYNEQFF	TGTGCCAGCAGCGTAGATGGGGTGGGCGAGGGTTACAATGAGCAGTTCTTC
TRBV4-1	TRBJ1-2	TRBD1	NA	CASSLSGGRQGILNYGYTF	TGCGCCAGCAGCCTTTCGGGTGGGCGACAGGGGATTCTAAACTATGGCTACACCTTC
TRBV7-6	TRBJ2-1	NA	once	CASSSGGLVVSEQFF	TGTGCCAGCAGCTCAGGGGGGCTAGTAGTTAGTGAGCAGTTCTTC
TRBV25-1	TRBJ1-1	NA	NA	CASSEFGGSEAFF	TGTGCCAGCAGTGAATTCGGGGGATCTGAAGCTTTCTTT
TRBV4-3	TRBJ1-1	NA	NA	CASSQDRRNTEAFF	TGCGCCAGCAGCCAAGACAGAAGAAACACTGAAGCTTTCTTT
TRBV29-1	TRBJ1-2	NA	NA	CSATTPGGYTF	TGCAGCGCCACTACCCCGGGTGGCTACACCTTC
TRBV27	TRBJ2-7	TRBD1	few	CASSPRTGVYEQYF	TGTGCCAGCAGTCCCCGGACAGGGGTTTACGAGCAGTACTTC
TRBV27	TRBJ2-3	TRBD2	NA	CASSRGLAGITDTQYF	TGTGCCAGCAGCCGTGGACTAGCGGGCATCACAGATACGCAGTATTTT
TRBV3-1/TRBV3-2	TRBJ1-2	NA	few	CASSQVDSFYGYTF	TGTGCCAGCAGCCAAGTCGACAGTTTCTATGGCTACACCTTC
TRBV4-3	TRBJ2-6	NA	NA	CASSLSQQGISGANVLTF	TGCGCCAGCAGCCTGTCCCAACAGGGAATCTCTGGGGCCAACGTCCTGACTTTC
TRBV15	TRBJ2-2	TRBD1	NA	CATSRGQGTNTGELFF	TGTGCCACCAGCAGGGGACAGGGCACCAACACCGGGGAGCTGTTTTTT
TRBV4-1	TRBJ2-1	TRBD2	once	CASSQLPGLANDEQFF	TGCGCCAGCAGCCAGCTACCGGGACTAGCGAACGATGAGCAGTTCTTC
TRBV4-3	TRBJ2-3	NA	few	CASSLLVTDTQYF	TGCGCCAGCAGCCTCCTAGTGACAGATACGCAGTATTTT
TRBV29-1	TRBJ1-2	NA	NA	CSVDSAGGLGYGYTF	TGCAGCGTTGATTCGGCAGGCGGGTTAGGCTATGGCTACACCTTC
TRBV6-5	TRBJ2-1	TRBD2	NA	CASSFGLVSYNEQFF	TGTGCCAGCAGTTTTGGACTAGTCTCCTACAATGAGCAGTTCTTC